This TCR beta chain came from a study of T cells after yellow fever vaccination. At the level of the study: Libraries from low-cell-number fractions were prepared with the SMART-Seq v4 Ultra Low Input RNA kit.

The CDR3 sequence is 14 residues long. The germline V and J ends were trimmed by 4 bases and 4 bases, with 12 bases remaining between them. Germline V CDR1 and CDR2: SGHRS, YFSETQ. This clonotype was observed at least ten times. The antigen is undetermined. General study findings and limits: Clones that expanded after primary vaccination mostly reappeared after the booster (96% CD4, around 87% CD8).

TCRdb passed the 5' RACE reads through MiXCR, listing each CDR3 protein once. The sample has just under 600,000 distinct CDR3 sequences; roughly 12% are singletons. Here the sequenced sample was PBMCs, taken on the day of the yellow fever booster vaccination. The sequence was collected from a young man who received the YFV17D yellow fever vaccine. V and J are TRBV5-1 and TRBJ2-1, with D unclear. CDR3 sequence (DNA): TGCGCCAGCAGCCAAAGCGAGAGATACAATGAGCAGTTCTTC. It is translated as CASSQSERYNEQFF.